The rows below give T cell receptor beta chains drawn from one sample of a study of response to subunit inactivated influenza vaccine. MiXCR, run by TCRdb on the RT-PCR reads, gives a single entry per CDR3 protein. The data contain about 190,000 distinct CDR3 sequences, 13% to 15% of them seen just once; the ten biggest clones take up roughly 25%. Sample: CD8+ T cells sorted from PBMCs, taken approximately 5 days after vaccination. The receptors stem from a man aged 50 to 59 who received an inactivated influenza vaccine. CDR3s include the opening cysteine and the closing phenylalanine or tryptophan. A D gene is named only where the DNA matches it firmly. Some rows have no size entry. The others give once, few or many, or a class for an expanded clone.

J | V | D | length | size | DNA | CDR3
TRBJ2-3 | TRBV2 | TRBD2 | 18 | NA | TGTGCCAGCAGTGAACCTGCTTCCGGGACTACCAGCACAGATACGCAGTATTTT | CASSEPASGTTSTDTQYF
TRBJ2-3 | TRBV24-1 | NA | 13 | few | TGTGCCACCAGTGATTCCCACACAGATACGCAGTATTTT | CATSDSHTDTQYF
TRBJ1-2 | TRBV7-9 | NA | 8 | NA | TGTGCCAGCTGGCCCGGGACCTTC | CASWPGTF
TRBJ2-1 | TRBV18 | NA | 13 | many | TGTGCCAGCTCACCATCACATGTGGATGAGCAGTTCTTC | CASSPSHVDEQFF
TRBJ2-2 | TRBV29-1 | TRBD2 | 14 | many | TGCAGTGCCGGACTAGCGGGAGGCACCGGGGAGCTGTTTTTT | CSAGLAGGTGELFF
TRBJ1-5 | TRBV12-3/TRBV12-4 | NA | 16 | NA | TGTGCCAGCAGTTTAGAAGGCGTGTATAGCAATCAGCCCCAGCATTTT | CASSLEGVYSNQPQHF
TRBJ2-7 | TRBV6-5 | NA | 16 | NA | TGTGCCAGCAGTTACATGCCGGGACAGCGGGACGGCGAGCAGTACTTC | CASSYMPGQRDGEQYF
TRBJ2-5 | TRBV29-1 | NA | 16 | few | TGCAGCGTTGAAGATCCTTGGGTCGTGAAACAAGAGACCCAGTACTTC | CSVEDPWVVKQETQYF
TRBJ2-5 | TRBV9 | TRBD2 | 15 | NA | TGTGCCAGCAGCTTTGCGGGAGGCCCGAGGGAGACCCAGTACTTC | CASSFAGGPRETQYF
TRBJ2-5 | TRBV11-2 | NA | 15 | NA | TGTGCCAGCAGCTTAGAATATGTGCAGGGTGAGACCCAGTACTTC | CASSLEYVQGETQYF
TRBJ1-1 | TRBV2 | NA | 14 | NA | TGTGCCAGCAGTGATCCGGGGCTATCCACTGAAGCTTTCTTT | CASSDPGLSTEAFF
TRBJ2-3 | TRBV4-1 | NA | 17 | few | TGCGCCAGCAGCCAAGGTCCAGGGGGGAAGAGCACAGATACGCAGTATTTT | CASSQGPGGKSTDTQYF
TRBJ1-1 | TRBV4-2 | NA | 14 | NA | TGTGCCAGCAGCCAATCGGCGGGCGTCCCTGAAGCTTTCTTT | CASSQSAGVPEAFF
TRBJ2-2 | TRBV2 | NA | 14 | NA | TGTGCCAGCAGTGATGCGGGGGCCGGCGGGGAGCTGTTTTTT | CASSDAGAGGELFF
TRBJ2-7 | TRBV6-2/TRBV6-3 | NA | 15 | few | TGTGCCAGCAGTTACTCGACACGGTCGTCCTACGAGCAGTACTTC | CASSYSTRSSYEQYF
TRBJ2-3 | TRBV4-3 | NA | 15 | few | TGCGCCAGCAGGGTCTACCGGGGGGCCACAGATACGCAGTATTTT | CASRVYRGATDTQYF
TRBJ2-7 | TRBV10-3 | NA | 14 | NA | TGTGCCATCAGTGAAACAGGGCAGACCTACGAGCAGTACTTC | CAISETGQTYEQYF
TRBJ1-2 | TRBV28 | NA | 15 | NA | TGTGCCAGCAGTTTATGGGCAGGAACTAACTATGGCTACACCTTC | CASSLWAGTNYGYTF
TRBJ2-2 | TRBV15 | NA | 14 | few | TGTGCCACCAGCAGAGGGAAGAACACCGGGGAGCTGTTTTTT | CATSRGKNTGELFF
TRBJ2-7 | TRBV6-2/TRBV6-3 | TRBD1 | 16 | NA | TGTGCCAGCAGCACATACGACAGGGCGCTTTCCTACGAGCAGTACTTC | CASSTYDRALSYEQYF
TRBJ2-1 | TRBV27 | TRBD1 | 13 | NA | TGTGCCAGCGGGACAGAACGTTACAATGAGCAGTTCTTC | CASGTERYNEQFF
TRBJ2-7 | TRBV29-1 | TRBD2 | 16 | few | TGCAGCGTTGAAGGATCCGGCAGCGGGGAGTTCCACGAGCAGTACTTC | CSVEGSGSGEFHEQYF
TRBJ2-3 | TRBV4-1 | NA | 16 | NA | TGCGCCAGCAGCCAGTACCGGGACTCCTACACAGATACGCAGTATTTT | CASSQYRDSYTDTQYF
TRBJ2-7 | TRBV29-1 | NA | 12 | many | TGCAGCGTTGCTCAGGGGCCCTACGAGCAGTACTTC | CSVAQGPYEQYF
TRBJ2-2 | TRBV4-2 | NA | 15 | NA | TGTGCCAGCAGCCAAGAGGGGGTACACACCGGGGAGCTGTTTTTT | CASSQEGVHTGELFF